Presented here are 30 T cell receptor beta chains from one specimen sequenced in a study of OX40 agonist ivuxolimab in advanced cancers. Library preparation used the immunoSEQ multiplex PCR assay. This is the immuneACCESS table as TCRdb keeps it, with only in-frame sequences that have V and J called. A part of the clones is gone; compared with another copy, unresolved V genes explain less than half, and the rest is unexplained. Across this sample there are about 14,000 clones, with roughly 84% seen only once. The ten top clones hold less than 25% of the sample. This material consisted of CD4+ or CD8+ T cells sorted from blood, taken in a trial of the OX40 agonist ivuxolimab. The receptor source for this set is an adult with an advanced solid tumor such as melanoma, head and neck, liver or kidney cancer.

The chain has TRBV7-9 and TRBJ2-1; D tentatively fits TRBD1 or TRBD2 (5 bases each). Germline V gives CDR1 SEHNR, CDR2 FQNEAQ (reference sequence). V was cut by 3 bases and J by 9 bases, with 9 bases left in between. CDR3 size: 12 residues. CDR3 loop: CASSFPGTEQFF. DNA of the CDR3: TGTGCCAGCAGCTTCCCCGGGACTGAGCAGTTCTTC.

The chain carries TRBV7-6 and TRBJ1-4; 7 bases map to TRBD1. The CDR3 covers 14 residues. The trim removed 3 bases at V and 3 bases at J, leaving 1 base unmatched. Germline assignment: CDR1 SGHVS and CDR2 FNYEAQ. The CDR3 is CASSFGTANEKLFF. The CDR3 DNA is TGTGCCAGCAGCTTCGGGACAGCTAATGAAAAACTGTTTTTT.

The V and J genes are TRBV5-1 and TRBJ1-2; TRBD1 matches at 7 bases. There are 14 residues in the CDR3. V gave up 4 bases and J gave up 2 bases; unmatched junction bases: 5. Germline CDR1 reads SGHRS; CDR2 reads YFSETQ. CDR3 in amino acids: CASSIDRVNYGYTF. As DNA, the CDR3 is TGCGCCAGCAGCATCGACAGGGTCAACTATGGCTACACCTTC.

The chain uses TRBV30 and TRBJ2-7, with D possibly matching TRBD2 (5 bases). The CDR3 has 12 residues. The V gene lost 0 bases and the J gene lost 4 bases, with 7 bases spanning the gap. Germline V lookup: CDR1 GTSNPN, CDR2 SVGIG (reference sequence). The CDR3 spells CAWSVRGYEQYF. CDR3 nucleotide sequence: TGTGCCTGGAGTGTACGAGGGTACGAGCAGTACTTC.

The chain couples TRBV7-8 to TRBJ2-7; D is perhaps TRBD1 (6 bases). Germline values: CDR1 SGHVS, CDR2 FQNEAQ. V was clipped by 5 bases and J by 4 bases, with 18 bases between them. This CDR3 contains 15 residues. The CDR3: CASSPIDRIIYEQYF. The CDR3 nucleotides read TGTGCCAGCAGCCCAATAGACAGGATCATATACGAGCAGTACTTC.

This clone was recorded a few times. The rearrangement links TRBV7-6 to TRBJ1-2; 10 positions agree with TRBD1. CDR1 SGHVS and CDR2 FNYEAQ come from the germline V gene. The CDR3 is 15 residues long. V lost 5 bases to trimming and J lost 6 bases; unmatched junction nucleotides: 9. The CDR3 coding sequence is TGTGCCAGCAGCCCCCTAGGACAGGGGGTAAATGGCTACACCTTC. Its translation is CASSPLGQGVNGYTF.

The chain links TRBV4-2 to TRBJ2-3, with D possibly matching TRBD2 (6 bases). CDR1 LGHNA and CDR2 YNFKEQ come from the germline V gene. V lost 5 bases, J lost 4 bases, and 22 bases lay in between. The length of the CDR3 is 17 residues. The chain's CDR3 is CASSSPPGTWEADTQYF. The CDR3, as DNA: TGTGCCAGCAGCTCTCCACCCGGAACCTGGGAGGCAGATACGCAGTATTTT.

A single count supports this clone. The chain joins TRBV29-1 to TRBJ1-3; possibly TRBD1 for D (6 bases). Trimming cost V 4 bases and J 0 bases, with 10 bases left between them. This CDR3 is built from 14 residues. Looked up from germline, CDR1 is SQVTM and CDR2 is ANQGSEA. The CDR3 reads CSVVGGPSGNTIYF. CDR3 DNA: TGCAGCGTTGTAGGGGGGCCCTCTGGAAACACCATATATTTT.

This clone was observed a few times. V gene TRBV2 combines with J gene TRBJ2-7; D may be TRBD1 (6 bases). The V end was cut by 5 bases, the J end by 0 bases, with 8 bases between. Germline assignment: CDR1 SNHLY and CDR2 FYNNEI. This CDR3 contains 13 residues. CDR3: CASSLRGSYEQYF. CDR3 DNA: TGTGCCAGCAGTCTCAGGGGCTCCTACGAGCAGTACTTC.

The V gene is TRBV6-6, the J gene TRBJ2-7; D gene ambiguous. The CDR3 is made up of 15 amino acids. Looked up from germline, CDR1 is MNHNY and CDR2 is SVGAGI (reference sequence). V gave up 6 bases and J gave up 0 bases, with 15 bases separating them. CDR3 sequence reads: CASRTQTVSSYEQYF. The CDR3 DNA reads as TGTGCCAGCAGGACACAAACAGTGAGCTCCTACGAGCAGTACTTC.

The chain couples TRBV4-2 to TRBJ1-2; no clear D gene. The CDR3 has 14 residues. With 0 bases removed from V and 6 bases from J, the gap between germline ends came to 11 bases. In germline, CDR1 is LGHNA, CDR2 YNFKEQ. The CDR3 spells CASSQDSPQDGYTF. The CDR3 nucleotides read TGTGCCAGCAGCCAAGATTCCCCCCAGGATGGCTACACCTTC.

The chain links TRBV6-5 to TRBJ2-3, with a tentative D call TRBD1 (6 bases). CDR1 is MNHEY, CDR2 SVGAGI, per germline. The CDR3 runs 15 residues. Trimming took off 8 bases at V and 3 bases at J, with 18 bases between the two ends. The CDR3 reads CASSSGAGVTDTQYF. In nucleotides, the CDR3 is TGTGCCAGCTCCTCCGGGGCAGGGGTTACAGATACGCAGTATTTT.

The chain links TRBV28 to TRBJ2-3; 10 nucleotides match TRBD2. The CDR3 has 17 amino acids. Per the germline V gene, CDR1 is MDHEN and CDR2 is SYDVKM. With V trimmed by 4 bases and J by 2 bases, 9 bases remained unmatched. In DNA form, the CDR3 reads TGTGCCAGCAGTTCACTGCTTCTAGCGGGGGCCACAGATACGCAGTATTTT. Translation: CASSSLLLAGATDTQYF.

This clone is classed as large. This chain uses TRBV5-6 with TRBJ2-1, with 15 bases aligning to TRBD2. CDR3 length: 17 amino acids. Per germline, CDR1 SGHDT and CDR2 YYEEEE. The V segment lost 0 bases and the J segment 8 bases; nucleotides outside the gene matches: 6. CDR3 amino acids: CASSLGTSGREVDEQFF. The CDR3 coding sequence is TGTGCCAGCAGCTTGGGGACTAGCGGGAGGGAAGTCGATGAGCAGTTCTTC.

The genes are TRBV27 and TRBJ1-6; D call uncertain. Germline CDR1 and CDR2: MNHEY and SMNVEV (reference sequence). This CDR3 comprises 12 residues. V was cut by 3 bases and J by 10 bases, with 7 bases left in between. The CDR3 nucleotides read TGTGCCAGCAGTTTCTCTGGCTCACCCCTCCACTTT. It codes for CASSFSGSPLHF.

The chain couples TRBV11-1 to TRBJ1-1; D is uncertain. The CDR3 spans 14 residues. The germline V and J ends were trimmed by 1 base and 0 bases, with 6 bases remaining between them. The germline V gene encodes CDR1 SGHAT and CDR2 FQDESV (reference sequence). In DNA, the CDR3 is TGTGCCAGCAGCTTAGGGCAGATGAACACTGAAGCTTTCTTT. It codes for CASSLGQMNTEAFF.

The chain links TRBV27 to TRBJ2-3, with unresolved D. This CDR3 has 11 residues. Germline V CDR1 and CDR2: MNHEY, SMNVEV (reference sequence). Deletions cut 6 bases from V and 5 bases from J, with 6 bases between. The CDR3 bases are TGTGCCAGCAGCTTCGTAGATACGCAGTATTTT. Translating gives CASSFVDTQYF.

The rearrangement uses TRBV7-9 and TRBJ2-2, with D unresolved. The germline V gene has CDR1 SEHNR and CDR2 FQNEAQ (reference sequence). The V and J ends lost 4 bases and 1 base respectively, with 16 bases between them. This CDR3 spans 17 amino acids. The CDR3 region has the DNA TGTGCCAGCAGCTCCCCCATCCGACATGGGAACACCGGGGAGCTGTTTTTT. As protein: CASSSPIRHGNTGELFF.

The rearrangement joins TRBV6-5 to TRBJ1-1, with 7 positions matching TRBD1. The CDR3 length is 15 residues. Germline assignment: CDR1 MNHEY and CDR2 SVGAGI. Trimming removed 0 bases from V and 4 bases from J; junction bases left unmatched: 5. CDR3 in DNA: TGTGCCAGCAGTTACTCAAAGGGGGCGATCACTGAAGCTTTCTTT. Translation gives CASSYSKGAITEAFF.

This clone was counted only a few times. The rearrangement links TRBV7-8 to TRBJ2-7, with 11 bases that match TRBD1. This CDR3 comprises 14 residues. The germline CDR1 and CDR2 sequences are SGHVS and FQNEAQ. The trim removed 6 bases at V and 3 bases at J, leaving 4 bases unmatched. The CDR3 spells CASSVGTGGYEQYF. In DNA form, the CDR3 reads TGTGCCAGCAGTGTTGGGACAGGGGGCTACGAGCAGTACTTC.

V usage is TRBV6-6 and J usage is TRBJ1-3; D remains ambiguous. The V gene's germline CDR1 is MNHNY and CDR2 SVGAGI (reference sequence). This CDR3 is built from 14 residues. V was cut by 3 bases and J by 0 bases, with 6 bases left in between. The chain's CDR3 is CASSYLNSGNTIYF. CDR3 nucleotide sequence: TGTGCCAGCAGTTATCTCAACTCTGGAAACACCATATATTTT.

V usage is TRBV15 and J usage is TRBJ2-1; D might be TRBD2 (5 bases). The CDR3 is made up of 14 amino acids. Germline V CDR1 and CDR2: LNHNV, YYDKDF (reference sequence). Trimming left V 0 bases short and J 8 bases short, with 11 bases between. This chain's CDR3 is CATSRDLISDEQFF. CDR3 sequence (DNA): TGTGCCACCAGCAGAGATCTTATTAGCGATGAGCAGTTCTTC.

This CDR3 reads CASSPSASLAGGRNTQYF. DNA for the CDR3: TGTGCCAGCAGCCCGTCAGCCTCACTAGCGGGGGGGCGGAATACGCAGTATTTT. The chain joins TRBV4-2 to TRBJ2-3; 13 bases are a match to TRBD2. Germline V lookup: CDR1 LGHNA, CDR2 YNFKEQ. This CDR3 has 18 amino acids. The J segment lost 7 bases and the V segment lost 4 bases, leaving 14 bases of the junction unmatched.

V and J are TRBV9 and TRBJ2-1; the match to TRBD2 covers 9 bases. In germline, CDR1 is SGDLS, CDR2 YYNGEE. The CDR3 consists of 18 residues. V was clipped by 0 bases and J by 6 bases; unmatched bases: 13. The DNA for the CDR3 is TGTGCCAGCAGCGTAGTTGGTAGCGGGGGCTCCAAGGGCAATGAGCAGTTCTTC. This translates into CASSVVGSGGSKGNEQFF.

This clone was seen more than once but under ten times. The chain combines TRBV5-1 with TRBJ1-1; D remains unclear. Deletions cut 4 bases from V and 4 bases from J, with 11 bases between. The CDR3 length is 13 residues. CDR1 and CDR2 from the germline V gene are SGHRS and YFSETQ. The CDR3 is CASSPTLGTEAFF. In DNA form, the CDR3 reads TGCGCCAGCAGCCCTACCTTGGGCACTGAAGCTTTCTTT.

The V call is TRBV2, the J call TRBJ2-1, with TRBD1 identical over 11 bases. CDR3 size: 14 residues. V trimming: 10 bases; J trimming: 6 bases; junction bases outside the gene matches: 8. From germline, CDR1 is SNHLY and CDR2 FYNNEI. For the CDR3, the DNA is TGTGCCATACCCGGGACAGGGGGTGTCAATGAGCAGTTCTTC. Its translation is CAIPGTGGVNEQFF.

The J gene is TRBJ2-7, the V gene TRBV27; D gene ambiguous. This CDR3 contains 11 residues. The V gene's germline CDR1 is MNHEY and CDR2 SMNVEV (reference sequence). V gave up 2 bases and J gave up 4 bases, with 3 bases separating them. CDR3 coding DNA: TGTGCCAGCAGTTTAGGTTACGAGCAGTACTTC. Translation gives CASSLGYEQYF.

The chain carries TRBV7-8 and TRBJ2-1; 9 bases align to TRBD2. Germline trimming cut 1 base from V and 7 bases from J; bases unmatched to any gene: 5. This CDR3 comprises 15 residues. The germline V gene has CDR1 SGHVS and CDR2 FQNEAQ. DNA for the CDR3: TGTGCCAGCAGCTTAGAGGCGGGGGGGTTGAATGAGCAGTTCTTC. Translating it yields CASSLEAGGLNEQFF.

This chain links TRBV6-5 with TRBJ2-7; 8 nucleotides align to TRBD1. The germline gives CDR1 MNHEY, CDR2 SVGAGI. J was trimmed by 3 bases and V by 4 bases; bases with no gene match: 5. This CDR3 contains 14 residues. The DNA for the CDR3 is TGTGCCAGCAGTTGGCAGGGGGCCGACTACGAGCAGTACTTC. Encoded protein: CASSWQGADYEQYF.

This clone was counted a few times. The CDR3 DNA follows: TGTGCCAGCAGCGCACTAGCCGGAAACACCATATATTTT. Translating gives CASSALAGNTIYF. This rearrangement joins TRBV9 to TRBJ1-3; D unresolved. CDR3 length equals 13 residues. V was clipped by 3 bases and J by 4 bases, with 8 bases between them. Germline V CDR1 and CDR2: SGDLS, YYNGEE.